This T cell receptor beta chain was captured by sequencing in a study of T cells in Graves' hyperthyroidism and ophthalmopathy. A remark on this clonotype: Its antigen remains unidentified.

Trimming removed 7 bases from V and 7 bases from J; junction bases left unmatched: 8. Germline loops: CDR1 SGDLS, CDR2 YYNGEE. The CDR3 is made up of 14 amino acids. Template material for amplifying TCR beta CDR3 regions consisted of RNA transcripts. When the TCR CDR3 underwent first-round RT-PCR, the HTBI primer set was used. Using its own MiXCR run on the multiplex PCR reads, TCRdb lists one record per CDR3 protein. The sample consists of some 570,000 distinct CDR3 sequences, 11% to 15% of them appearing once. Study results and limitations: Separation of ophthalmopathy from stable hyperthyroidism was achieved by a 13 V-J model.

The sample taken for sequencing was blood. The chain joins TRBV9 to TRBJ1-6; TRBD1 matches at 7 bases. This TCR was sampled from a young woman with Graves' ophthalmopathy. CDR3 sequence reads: CASGSGQSNSPLHF. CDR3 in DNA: TGTGCCAGCGGCTCGGGACAGTCAAATTCACCCCTCCACTTT. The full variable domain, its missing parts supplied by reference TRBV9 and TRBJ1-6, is DSGVTQTPKHLITATGQRVTLRCSPRSGDLSVYWYQQSLDQGLQFLIQYYNGEERAKGNILERFSAQQFPDLHSELNLSSLELGDSALYFCASGSGQSNSPLHFGNGTRLTVT.